The TCR beta chain described here comes from a study of cytomegalovirus exposure and HLA in healthy donors. Study details: The roughly 130 validation repertoires used the same platform as the 600 to 750 first-cohort repertoires (as reported by a later analysis). General study findings and limits: In vitro, a few CMV-associated chains proved specific for CMV antigens. As was reported, the classifier diagnosed cytomegalovirus status with high specificity and sensitivity.

The repertoire was sequenced with immunoSEQ multiplex PCR; TCRdb's copy has only in-frame clones and lacks some. The sample has about 360,000 clones, around 86% seen once. Regarding this clone: The antigen is undetermined.

V was cut by 0 bases and J by 2 bases, with 9 bases left in between. The CDR3 totals 14 residues. In germline, CDR1 is SGHNT, CDR2 YYREEE (reference sequence). The sample taken for sequencing was PBMCs. The chain recombines TRBV5-4 with TRBJ2-7; maybe TRBD1 (5 bases). The clonotype was recovered from a woman under 30 in good health and CMV-seronegative. The chain's CDR3 is CASSLAEGAYEQYF. The CDR3 coding sequence is TGTGCCAGCAGCTTGGCCGAAGGGGCCTACGAGCAGTACTTC.